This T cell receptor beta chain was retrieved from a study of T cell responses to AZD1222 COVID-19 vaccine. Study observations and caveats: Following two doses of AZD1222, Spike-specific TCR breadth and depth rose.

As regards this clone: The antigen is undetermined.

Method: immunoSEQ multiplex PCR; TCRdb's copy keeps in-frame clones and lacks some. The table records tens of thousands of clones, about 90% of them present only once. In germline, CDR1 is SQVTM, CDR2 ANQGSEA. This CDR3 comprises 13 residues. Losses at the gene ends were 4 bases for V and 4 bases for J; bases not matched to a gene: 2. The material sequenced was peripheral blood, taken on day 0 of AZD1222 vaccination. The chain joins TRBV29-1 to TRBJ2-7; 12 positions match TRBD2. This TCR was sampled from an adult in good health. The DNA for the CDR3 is TGCAGCGTTGCGACTAGCGGGGGTTACGAGCAGTACTTC. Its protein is CSVATSGGYEQYF.